This T cell receptor beta chain was captured in a study of CD8+CD57+ T cells in acquired aplastic anemia. Study-wide points: Comparison of patients with controls identified approximately 28 shared CD8+ CDR3 sequences.

About this clonotype: As yet, its antigen is unknown.

It was genomic DNA that served as the template for profiling TCR beta VDJ and CDR3. TCRdb independently ran MiXCR on the reads; one entry per CDR3 protein. Of about 210,000 distinct CDR3 sequences in the sample, almost 35% are singletons; the top ten hold 1.1%. This CDR3 is built from 16 residues. J gave up 0 bases and V 4 bases, and 2 bases lay outside the gene matches. Germline lookup yields CDR1 SGHTA and CDR2 FQGNSA. The sequenced material came from sorted CD4+, CD8+, or CD8+CD57+ T cells (not recorded which) from PBMCs. The TCR was taken from a human donor in good health, serving as a control. The chain is built from TRBV7-2 and TRBJ2-1; 11 nucleotides match TRBD2. CDR3 region: CASSSSGGSSYNEQFF. CDR3 coding DNA: TGTGCCAGCAGCTCTAGCGGGGGGAGCTCCTACAATGAGCAGTTCTTC.